The entry below gives a single TCR beta chain sequence along with its context. Germline V gives CDR1 SGHVS, CDR2 FQNEAQ. The CDR3 is 11 residues long. Deletions cut 2 bases from V and 2 bases from J, with 0 bases between. TCRdb's table, derived via immunoSEQ multiplex PCR, lists solely in-frame clones and lacks some. The sample consists of about 79,000 clones, 80% to 90% of them appearing once. The entry originates in a study of PD-1 blockade in mismatch repair-deficient tumors. This clonotype was sampled from an adult with mismatch repair-deficient cancer. The V gene is TRBV7-8, the J gene TRBJ1-1; the D is unclear. The sequencing used peripheral blood, collected 44 weeks after starting pembrolizumab. The CDR3 here is CASSLNTEAFF. The DNA for the CDR3 is TGTGCCAGCAGCTTAAACACTGAAGCTTTCTTT.